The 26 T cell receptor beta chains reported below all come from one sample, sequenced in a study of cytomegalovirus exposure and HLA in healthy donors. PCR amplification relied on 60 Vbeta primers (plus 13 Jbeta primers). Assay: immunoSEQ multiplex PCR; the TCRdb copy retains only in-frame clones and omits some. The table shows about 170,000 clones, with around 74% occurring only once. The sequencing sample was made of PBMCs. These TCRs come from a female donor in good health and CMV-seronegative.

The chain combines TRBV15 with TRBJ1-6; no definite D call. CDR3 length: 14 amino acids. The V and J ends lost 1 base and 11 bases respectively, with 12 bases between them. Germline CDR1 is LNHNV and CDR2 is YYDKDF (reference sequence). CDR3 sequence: CATSRGTPQAPLHF. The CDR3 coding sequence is TGTGCCACCAGCAGAGGAACACCCCAGGCACCCCTCCACTTT.

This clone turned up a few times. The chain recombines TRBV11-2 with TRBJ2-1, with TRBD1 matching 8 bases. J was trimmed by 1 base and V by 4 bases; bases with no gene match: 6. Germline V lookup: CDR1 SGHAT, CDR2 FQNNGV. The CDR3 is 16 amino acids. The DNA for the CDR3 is TGTGCCAGCAGCTCTGCTCGGACAGGGTCCTACAATGAGCAGTTCTTC. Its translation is CASSSARTGSYNEQFF.

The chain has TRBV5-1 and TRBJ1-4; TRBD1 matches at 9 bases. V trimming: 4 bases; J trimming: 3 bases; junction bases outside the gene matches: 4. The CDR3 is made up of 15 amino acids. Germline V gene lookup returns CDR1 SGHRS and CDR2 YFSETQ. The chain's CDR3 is CASSEGQGPNEKLFF. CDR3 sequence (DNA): TGCGCCAGCAGCGAGGGACAGGGACCTAATGAAAAACTGTTTTTT. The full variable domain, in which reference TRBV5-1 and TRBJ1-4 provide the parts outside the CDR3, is KAGVTQTPRYLIKTRGQQVTLSCSPISGHRSVSWYQQTPGQGLQFLFEYFSETQRNKGNFPGRFSGRQFSNSRSEMNVSTLELGDSALYLCASSEGQGPNEKLFFGSGTQLSVL.

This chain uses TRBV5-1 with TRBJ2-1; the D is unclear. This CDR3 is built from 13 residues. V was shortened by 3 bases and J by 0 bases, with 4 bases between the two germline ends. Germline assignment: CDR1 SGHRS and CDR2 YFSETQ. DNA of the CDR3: TGCGCCAGCAGCTCCAGCTCCTACAATGAGCAGTTCTTC. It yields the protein CASSSSSYNEQFF.

CDR3 loop: CASSFRPSGQGNEQFF. CDR3 DNA sequence: TGTGCCAGCAGCTTTCGCCCCTCGGGACAGGGTAATGAGCAGTTCTTC. This chain connects TRBV5-5 to TRBJ2-1; 9 bases map to TRBD1. The CDR3 totals 16 residues. Germline V gives CDR1 SGHKS, CDR2 YYEKEE (reference sequence). The V gene end was trimmed by 2 bases and the J gene end by 7 bases; junction bases not matched to a gene: 10.

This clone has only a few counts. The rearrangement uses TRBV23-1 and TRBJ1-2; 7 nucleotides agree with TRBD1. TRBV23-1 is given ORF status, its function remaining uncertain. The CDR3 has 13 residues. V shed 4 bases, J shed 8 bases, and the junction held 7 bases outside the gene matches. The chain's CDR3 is CASSLYRGRGYTF. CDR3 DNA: TGCGCCAGCAGTCTTTACAGGGGACGGGGCTACACCTTC.

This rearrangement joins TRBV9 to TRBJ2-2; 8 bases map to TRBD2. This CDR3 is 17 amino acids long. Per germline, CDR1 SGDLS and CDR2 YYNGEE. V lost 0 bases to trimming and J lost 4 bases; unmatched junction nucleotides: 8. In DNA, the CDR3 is TGTGCCAGCAGCGTAGGATTGAGCGGGAGTGGCACCGGGGAGCTGTTTTTT. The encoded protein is CASSVGLSGSGTGELFF.

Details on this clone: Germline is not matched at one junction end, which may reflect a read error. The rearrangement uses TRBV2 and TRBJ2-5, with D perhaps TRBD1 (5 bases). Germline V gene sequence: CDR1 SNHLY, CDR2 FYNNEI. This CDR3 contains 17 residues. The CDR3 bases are TGTGCCGGCAGTGAAGCCCTAGTAAATTTGGGGCGAGGGACCCAGTACTTC. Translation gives CAGSEALVNLGRGTQYF.

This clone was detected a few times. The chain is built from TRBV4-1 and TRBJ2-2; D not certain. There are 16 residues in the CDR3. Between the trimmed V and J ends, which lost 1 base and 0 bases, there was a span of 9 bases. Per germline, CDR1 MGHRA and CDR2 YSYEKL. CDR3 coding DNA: TGCGCCAGCAGCCAAGGTCCTCACACGAACACCGGGGAGCTGTTTTTT. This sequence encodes CASSQGPHTNTGELFF.

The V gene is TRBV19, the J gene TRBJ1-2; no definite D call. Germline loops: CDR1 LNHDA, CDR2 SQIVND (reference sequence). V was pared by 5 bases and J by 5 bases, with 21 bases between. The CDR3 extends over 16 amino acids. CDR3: CASSGRTQPPGYGYTF. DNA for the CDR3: TGTGCCAGTAGTGGACGGACTCAACCGCCTGGGTATGGCTACACCTTC.

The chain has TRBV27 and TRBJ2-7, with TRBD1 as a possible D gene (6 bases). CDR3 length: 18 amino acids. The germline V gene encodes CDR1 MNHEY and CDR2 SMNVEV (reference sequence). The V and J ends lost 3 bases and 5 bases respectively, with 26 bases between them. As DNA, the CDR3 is TGTGCCAGCAGTTTTGCGTCCCCTTTAAGGCTCCGGACAGACGAGCAGTACTTC. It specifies CASSFASPLRLRTDEQYF.

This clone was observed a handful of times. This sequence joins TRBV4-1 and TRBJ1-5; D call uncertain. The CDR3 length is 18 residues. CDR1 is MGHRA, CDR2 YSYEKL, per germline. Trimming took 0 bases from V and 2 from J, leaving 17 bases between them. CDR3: CASSQDFSSFVGNQPQHF. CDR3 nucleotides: TGCGCCAGCAGCCAAGATTTCTCCAGTTTTGTCGGCAATCAGCCCCAGCATTTT.

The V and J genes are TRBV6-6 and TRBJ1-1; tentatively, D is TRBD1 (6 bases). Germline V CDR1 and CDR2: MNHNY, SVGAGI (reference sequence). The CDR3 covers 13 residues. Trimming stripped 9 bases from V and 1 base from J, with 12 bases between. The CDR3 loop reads CASHSTGNTEAFF. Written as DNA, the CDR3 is TGTGCCAGTCACTCGACAGGGAACACTGAAGCTTTCTTT.

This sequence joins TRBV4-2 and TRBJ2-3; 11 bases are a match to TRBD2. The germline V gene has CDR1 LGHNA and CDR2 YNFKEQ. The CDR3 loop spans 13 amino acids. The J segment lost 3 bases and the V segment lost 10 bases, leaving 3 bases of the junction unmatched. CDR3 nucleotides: TGTGCCATTCGGACTAGCGGGACAGATACGCAGTATTTT. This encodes CAIRTSGTDTQYF.

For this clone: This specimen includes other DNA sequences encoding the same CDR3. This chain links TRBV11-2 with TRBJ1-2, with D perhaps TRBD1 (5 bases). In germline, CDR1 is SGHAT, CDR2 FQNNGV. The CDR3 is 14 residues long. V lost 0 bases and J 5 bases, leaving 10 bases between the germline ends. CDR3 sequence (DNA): TGTGCCAGCAGCTTAGATCGCGGGGGGTATGGCTACACCTTC. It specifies CASSLDRGGYGYTF.

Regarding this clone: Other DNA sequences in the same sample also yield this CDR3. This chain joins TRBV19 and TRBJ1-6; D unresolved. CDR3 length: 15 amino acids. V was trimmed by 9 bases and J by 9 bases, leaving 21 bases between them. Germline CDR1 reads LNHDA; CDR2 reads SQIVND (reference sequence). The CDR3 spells CASQPGPPFTSPLHF. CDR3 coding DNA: TGTGCCAGCCAACCCGGTCCCCCATTTACTTCACCCCTCCACTTT.

The DNA of the CDR3 is TGCAGCGCACACTCTACAGGGGGCGGTTATAATGGCTACACCTTC. Its protein product is CSAHSTGGGYNGYTF. The V call is TRBV29-1, the J call TRBJ1-2; TRBD1 aligns across 9 bases. V lost 7 bases and J lost 6; bases outside the gene matches: 15. CDR1 is SQVTM and CDR2 is ANQGSEA in the germline V gene. The length of the CDR3 is 15 residues. Supplemented by reference TRBV29-1 and TRBJ1-2, the full variable domain reads SAVISQKPSRDICQRGTSLTIQCQVDSQVTMMFWYRQQPGQSLTLIATANQGSEATYESGFVIDKFPISRPNLTFSTLTVSNMSPEDSSIYLCSAHSTGGGYNGYTFGSGTRLTVV.

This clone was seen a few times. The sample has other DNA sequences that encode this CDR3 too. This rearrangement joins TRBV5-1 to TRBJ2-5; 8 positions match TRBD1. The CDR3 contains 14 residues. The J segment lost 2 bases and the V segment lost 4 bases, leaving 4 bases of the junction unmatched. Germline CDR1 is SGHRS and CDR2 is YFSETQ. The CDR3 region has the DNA TGCGCCAGCAGCCTAGGACAGGGACAAGAGACCCAGTACTTC. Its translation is CASSLGQGQETQYF.

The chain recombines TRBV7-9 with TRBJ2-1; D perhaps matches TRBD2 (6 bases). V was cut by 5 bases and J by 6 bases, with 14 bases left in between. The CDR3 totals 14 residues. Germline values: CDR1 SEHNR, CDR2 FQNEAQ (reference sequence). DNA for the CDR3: TGTGCCAGCAGCCCCGGCGGGACCCTCAATGAGCAGTTCTTC. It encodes CASSPGGTLNEQFF.

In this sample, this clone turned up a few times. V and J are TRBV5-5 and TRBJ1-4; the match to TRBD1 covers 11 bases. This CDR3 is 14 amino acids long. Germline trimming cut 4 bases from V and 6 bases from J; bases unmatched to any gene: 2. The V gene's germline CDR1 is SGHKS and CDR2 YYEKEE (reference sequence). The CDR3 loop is CASSRDRGDEKLFF. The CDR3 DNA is TGTGCCAGCAGCAGGGACAGGGGGGATGAAAAACTGTTTTTT.

The CDR3 DNA reads TGTGCCAGCAGCCGTTTCTCCGAAGCTTTCTTT. The encoded protein is CASSRFSEAFF. This chain joins TRBV14 and TRBJ1-1; D gene unclear. Germline V lookup: CDR1 SGHDN, CDR2 FVKESK. V shed 4 bases and J shed 8 bases, with 8 bases lying between them. CDR3 size: 11 residues.

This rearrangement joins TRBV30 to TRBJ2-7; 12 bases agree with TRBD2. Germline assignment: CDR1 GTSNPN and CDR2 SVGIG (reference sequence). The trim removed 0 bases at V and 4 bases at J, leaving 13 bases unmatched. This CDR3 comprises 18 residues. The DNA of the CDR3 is TGTGCCTGGAGTGTACGAAGGGGACTAGCGGGTGTCCCTTACGAGCAGTACTTC. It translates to CAWSVRRGLAGVPYEQYF.

CDR3 sequence: CASSTGTGPYGYTF. The CDR3 coding sequence is TGTGCCAGCAGCACCGGGACAGGGCCCTATGGCTACACCTTC. The chain uses TRBV7-3 and TRBJ1-2, with 9 bases identical to TRBD1. The CDR3 sequence is 14 residues long. After removal of 5 bases from V and 4 bases from J, the junction contained 5 bases not matched to a gene. Looked up from germline, CDR1 is SGHTA and CDR2 is FQGTGA.

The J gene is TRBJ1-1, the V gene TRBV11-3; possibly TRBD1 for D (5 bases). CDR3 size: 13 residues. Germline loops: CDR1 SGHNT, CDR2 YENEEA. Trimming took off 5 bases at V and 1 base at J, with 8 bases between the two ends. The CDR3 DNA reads TGTGCCAGCAGCCGCAGGGAGAACACTGAAGCTTTCTTT. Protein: CASSRRENTEAFF. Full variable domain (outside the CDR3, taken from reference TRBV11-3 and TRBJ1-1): EAGVVQSPRYKIIEKKQPVAFWCNPISGHNTLYWYLQNLGQGPELLIRYENEEAVDDSQLPKDRFSAERLKGVDSTLKIQPAELGDSAVYLCASSRRENTEAFFGQGTRLTVV.

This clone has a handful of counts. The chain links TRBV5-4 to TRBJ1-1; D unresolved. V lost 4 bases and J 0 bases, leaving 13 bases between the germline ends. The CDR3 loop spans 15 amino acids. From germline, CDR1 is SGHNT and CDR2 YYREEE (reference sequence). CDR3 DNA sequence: TGTGCCAGCAGCCCAAACGGACTCGTGAACACTGAAGCTTTCTTT. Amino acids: CASSPNGLVNTEAFF. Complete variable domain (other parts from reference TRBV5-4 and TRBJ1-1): ETGVTQSPTHLIKTRGQQVTLRCSSQSGHNTVSWYQQALGQGPQFIFQYYREEENGRGNFPPRFSGLQFPNYSSELNVNALELDDSALYLCASSPNGLVNTEAFFGQGTRLTVV.

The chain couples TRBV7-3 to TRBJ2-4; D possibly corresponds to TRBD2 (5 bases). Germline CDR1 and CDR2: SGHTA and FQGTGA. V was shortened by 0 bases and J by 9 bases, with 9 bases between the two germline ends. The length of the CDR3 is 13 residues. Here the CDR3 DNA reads TGTGCCAGCAGCTTAACTAGCGCTTCCATTCAGTACTTC. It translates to CASSLTSASIQYF.